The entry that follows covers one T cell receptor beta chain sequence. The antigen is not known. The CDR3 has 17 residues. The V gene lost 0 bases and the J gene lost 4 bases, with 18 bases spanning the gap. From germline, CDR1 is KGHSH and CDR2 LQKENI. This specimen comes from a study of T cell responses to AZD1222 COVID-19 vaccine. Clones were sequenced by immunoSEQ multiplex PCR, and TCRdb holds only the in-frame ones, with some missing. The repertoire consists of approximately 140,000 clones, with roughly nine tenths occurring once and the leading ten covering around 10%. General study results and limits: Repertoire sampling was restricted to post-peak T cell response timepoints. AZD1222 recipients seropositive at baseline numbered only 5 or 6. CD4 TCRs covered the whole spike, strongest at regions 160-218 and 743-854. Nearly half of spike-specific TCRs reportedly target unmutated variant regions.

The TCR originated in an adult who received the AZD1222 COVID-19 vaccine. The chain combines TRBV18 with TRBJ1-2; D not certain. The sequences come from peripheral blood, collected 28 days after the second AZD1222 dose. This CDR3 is CASSPPVLAFPRYGYTF. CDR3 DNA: TGTGCCAGCTCACCACCCGTGCTTGCTTTCCCCCGCTATGGCTACACCTTC. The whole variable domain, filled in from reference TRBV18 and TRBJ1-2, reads NAGVMQNPRHLVRRRGQEARLRCSPMKGHSHVYWYRQLPEEGLKFMVYLQKENIIDESGMPKERFSAEFPKEGPSILRIQQVVRGDSAAYFCASSPPVLAFPRYGYTFGSGTRLTVV.